The T cell receptor (beta chain) under discussion was sequenced for a study of T cells after yellow fever vaccination. In the study overall: Fractions of limited cellularity were prepared by means of SMART-Seq v4 Ultra Low Input.

V lost 4 bases and J lost 7, with 11 bases in between. This CDR3 contains 13 residues. Germline loops: CDR1 LGHDT, CDR2 YNNKEL (reference sequence). This clonotype occurred a few times. Its antigen is unknown. Study-wide findings and caveats: Reappearance after the booster was seen for most primary-vaccination clones, at roughly 96% CD4 and 70% to 90% CD8. Overlap between CD4 and CD8 compartments was detected for a small share of clonotypes.

It was through 5'RACE template switching that TCR cDNA was made, with a universal primer site and UMIs added. From the 5' RACE reads, TCRdb called clonotypes with MiXCR, one entry per CDR3 protein. The sample contains hundreds of thousands of distinct CDR3 sequences, 9% to 15% of which appear only once. Source: PBMCs, taken on the day of the yellow fever booster vaccination. The source is a man younger than 40 who received the YFV17D yellow fever vaccine. The chain links TRBV3-1 to TRBJ1-3, with D possibly matching TRBD1 (6 bases). CDR3: CASSPDRINTIYF. The CDR3 nucleotides are TGTGCCAGCAGCCCGGACAGAATTAACACCATATATTTT.